What follows is one T cell receptor beta chain and its context. It lacks a known antigen. Qualities for individual bases were not recorded, and no much larger clone is one base off. TCRbeta CDR3 regions were amplified from genomic DNA using the immunoSEQ Assay, a bias-controlled multiplex PCR. In the authors' own workflow: Within the assay, amplification of reference gene primers was used to estimate how many nucleated cells each sample contained. To quantify the absolute abundance of each unique TCRbeta CDR3 rearrangement, sequence reads were collapsed and filtered. For each sample, productive Simpson clonality was calculated as the square root of Simpson's diversity index across productive rearrangements. What TCRdb holds here is the immuneACCESS table cut down to in-frame rearrangements. Part of the clones is not present; checked against another copy, under half of the missing clones reflect an unresolved V gene, and the others are unexplained. The DNA gave D and trimming, while V, J and clone size come from that table. Here the sample has hundreds of thousands of clones; less than 90% occur a single time. Just over 0.7% of the sample is taken by the ten largest.

This specimen comes from a study of blood T cell repertoires in COVID-19 (TCRdb year 2020). About the investigation overall: Samples from collaborators originated in the United States, Italy and Spain and spanned both the acute and convalescent phases of COVID-19. The material from the prospective study consisted of cDNA or gDNA derived from T cells, B-cell-depleted T cells, or PBMCs. Deeply sampled blood TCRbeta repertoires from subjects exposed to, actively infected with, or recovered from COVID-19 were included in the dataset. The repertoires were made available in a free public database intended to serve as a resource for research on the immune response to SARS-CoV-2. Samples came from the ongoing ImmuneRACE study (first 160 participants) plus 1,254 subjects from 6 global collaborators. The sample metadata nearly always contained a de-identified subject ID, COVID-19 status, age in years and sex. Where available, HLA class I and class II types were taken from metadata supplied by the sample provider and were not determined by assay-based typing. Summary of the overall study and its limitations: The amount of clinical and demographic metadata varied by source and participant and was provided uncurated.

The collaborating institutions used their own protocols to collect whole blood in K2EDTA tubes. Collaborator samples were shipped for TCRbeta analysis as frozen whole blood, isolated PBMCs, or DNA extracted from either sample type. The CDR3 has 15 amino acids, counting the end cysteine and phenylalanine. The retained sequence is limited to the CDR3, 45 bases, with the frame set at the first base. The germline V gene (reference sequence) yields SGHNT for CDR1 and YYREEE for CDR2. The V end gives up 2 bases and the J end 4 bases, leaving 8 bases in the junction not matched to a gene. The sequenced sample consisted of peripheral blood. This receptor was taken from a man in his forties with acute or convalescent COVID-19. In this chain, TRBV5-4 is recombined with TRBJ2-7, with TRBD1 matching 8 junction bases. The nucleotides read TGTGCCAGCAGCTTCGGGTCAGGGGGCTTGTACGAGCAGTACTTC. Its protein product is CASSFGSGGLYEQYF.